Below, 15 T cell receptor beta chains from the same sample are listed, as sequenced in a study of OX40 agonist ivuxolimab in advanced cancers. Assay used: immunoSEQ multiplex PCR; TCRdb lists only in-frame clones, some missing. The data show 40,000 to 60,000 clones, with around 84% seen just once and approximately 20% held by the top ten. Sample: CD4+ or CD8+ T cells sorted from blood, taken in a trial of the OX40 agonist ivuxolimab. Every receptor here comes from an adult with an advanced solid tumor such as melanoma, head and neck, liver or kidney cancer.

The chain is built from TRBV9 and TRBJ2-2; D gene unclear. CDR1 is SGDLS, CDR2 YYNGEE, per germline. CDR3 length: 16 amino acids. V lost 3 bases, J lost 3 bases, and 15 bases lay in between. The CDR3 reads CASSANDRHYTGELFF. CDR3 nucleotides: TGTGCCAGCAGCGCTAATGACCGCCACTACACCGGGGAGCTGTTTTTT.

V gene TRBV5-4 combines with J gene TRBJ2-3, with D unresolved. The V gene's germline CDR1 is SGHNT and CDR2 YYREEE (reference sequence). There are 12 residues in the CDR3. Here the CDR3 DNA reads TGTGTCACCTTCGAGAGCGAGGATACGCAGTATTTT. As protein: CVTFESEDTQYF. Supplemented by reference TRBV5-4 and TRBJ2-3, the full variable domain reads ETGVTQSPTHLIKTRGQQVTLRCSSQSGHNTVSWYQQALGQGPQFIFQYYREEENGRGNFPPRFSGLQFPNYSSELNVNALELDDSALYLCVTFESEDTQYFGPGTRLTVL.

The chain couples TRBV19 to TRBJ2-3; 11 nucleotides agree with TRBD2. Germline CDR1 and CDR2: LNHDA and SQIVND (reference sequence). V lost 5 bases to trimming and J lost 4 bases; unmatched junction nucleotides: 8. The CDR3 extends over 16 amino acids. This CDR3 is CASSVASGGLSDTQYF. The CDR3 bases are TGTGCCAGTAGTGTTGCTAGCGGGGGGCTTTCAGATACGCAGTATTTT.

This clone is a singleton in its sample. The V gene is TRBV7-9, the J gene TRBJ1-5, with D uncertain. With 0 bases removed from V and 6 bases from J, the gap between germline ends came to 9 bases. Germline CDR1 reads SEHNR; CDR2 reads FQNEAQ (reference sequence). The CDR3 length is 14 residues. CDR3 amino acids: CASSLAPLSQPQHF. The CDR3 nucleotides are TGTGCCAGCAGCTTAGCGCCCTTGAGTCAGCCCCAGCATTTT.

This rearrangement joins TRBV7-9 to TRBJ1-1; tentative D call: TRBD1 (5 bases). CDR3 length equals 14 residues. CDR1 and CDR2 (germline): SEHNR, FQNEAQ (reference sequence). The V and J ends lost 1 base and 5 bases respectively, with 11 bases between them. CDR3 bases: TGTGCCAGCAGCTTAGATAGGGGCTGGACTGAAGCTTTCTTT. Residues: CASSLDRGWTEAFF.

This clone was seen only once. V gene TRBV9 combines with J gene TRBJ2-3; D is perhaps TRBD2 (6 bases). This CDR3 comprises 16 residues. CDR1 and CDR2 from the germline V gene are SGDLS and YYNGEE. Trimming left V 2 bases short and J 0 bases short, with 13 bases between. In nucleotides, the CDR3 is TGTGCCAGCAGCGTCACGGAGCGGGTTAGCACAGATACGCAGTATTTT. Amino acid sequence: CASSVTERVSTDTQYF.

The chain is built from TRBV7-3 and TRBJ2-3, with 9 nucleotides matching TRBD1. The germline CDR1 and CDR2 sequences are SGHTA and FQGTGA. There are 15 residues in the CDR3. Trimming removed 4 bases from V and 9 bases from J; junction bases left unmatched: 11. The CDR3 DNA reads TGTGCCAGCAGCTCCCCCCCGGAGGACAGGGGAACGCAGTATTTT. As protein: CASSSPPEDRGTQYF.

The chain is built from TRBV4-3 and TRBJ2-1; D is perhaps TRBD2 (6 bases). The germline V gene encodes CDR1 LGHNA and CDR2 YSLEER. CDR3 size: 16 residues. V lost 0 bases, J lost 3 bases, and 12 bases lay in between. The CDR3: CASSQDRLALYNEQFF. The DNA of the CDR3 is TGCGCCAGCAGCCAAGATAGGCTAGCGCTCTACAATGAGCAGTTCTTC.

V gene TRBV25-1 combines with J gene TRBJ1-2; 7 bases align to TRBD1. There are 13 residues in the CDR3. V trimming: 7 bases; J trimming: 4 bases; junction bases outside the gene matches: 6. Germline V lookup: CDR1 MGHDK, CDR2 SYGVNS. CDR3 sequence reads: CASNPTGSYGYTF. CDR3 DNA sequence: TGTGCCAGCAACCCGACAGGGTCCTATGGCTACACCTTC.

The rearrangement uses TRBV13 and TRBJ2-5; D gene unclear. V was trimmed by 2 bases and J by 4 bases, leaving 17 bases between them. CDR3 length: 16 amino acids. Germline V CDR1 and CDR2: PRHDT, FYEKMQ (reference sequence). Here the CDR3 reads CASSLRSSDKPETQYF. The CDR3 DNA reads as TGTGCCAGCAGCTTAAGGTCCAGTGACAAACCAGAGACCCAGTACTTC.

J is TRBJ2-5 and V is TRBV6-1, with D possibly being TRBD2 (6 bases). V gave up 4 bases and J gave up 1 base, with 16 bases separating them. The CDR3 is made up of 16 amino acids. Germline loops: CDR1 MNHNS, CDR2 SASEGT. In DNA form, the CDR3 reads TGTGCCAGCAGTGGCCTCCGGGAGACCCTCCAAGAGACCCAGTACTTC. This codes for CASSGLRETLQETQYF.

The sample holds one count of this clone. The chain is built from TRBV4-2 and TRBJ1-2; D might be TRBD1 (5 bases). Trimming removed 1 base at V and 4 bases at J, with 10 bases between. The germline V gene has CDR1 LGHNA and CDR2 YNFKEQ. This CDR3 has 14 residues. The CDR3, as DNA: TGTGCCAGCAGCCAAGCGGGGGGTTCCTATGGCTACACCTTC. Encoded protein: CASSQAGGSYGYTF.

This chain connects TRBV7-6 to TRBJ2-6, with 7 bases matching TRBD1. With V trimmed by 5 bases and J by 8 bases, 9 bases remained unmatched. Germline V gene sequence: CDR1 SGHVS, CDR2 FNYEAQ. The CDR3 runs to 15 residues. The CDR3 bases are TGTGCCAGCAGCCAAGGGCGACAGGGTTCCAACGTCCTGACTTTC. Translating it yields CASSQGRQGSNVLTF.

This clone has just one count. CDR3 residues: CASSLTGSYQETQYF. DNA for the CDR3: TGTGCCAGCAGCTTGACAGGGTCGTACCAAGAGACCCAGTACTTC. The J gene is TRBJ2-5, the V gene TRBV7-6; 7 nucleotides match TRBD1. From germline, CDR1 is SGHVS and CDR2 FNYEAQ. The CDR3 contains 15 residues. V dropped 3 bases and J dropped 0; count of bases not matched to a gene: 4. Full variable domain (rest looked up from reference TRBV7-6 and TRBJ2-5): GAGVSQSPRYKVTKRGQDVALRCDPISGHVSLYWYRQALGQGPEFLTYFNYEAQQDKSGLPNDRFSAERPEGSISTLTIQRTEQRDSAMYRCASSLTGSYQETQYFGPGTRLLVL.

The rearrangement joins TRBV28 to TRBJ2-2; 7 bases are shared with TRBD1. Germline V gene sequence: CDR1 MDHEN, CDR2 SYDVKM. The CDR3 runs 14 residues. V shed 4 bases, J shed 6 bases, and the junction held 5 bases outside the gene matches. The CDR3 nucleotides read TGTGCCAGCAGTTACCCGGGACAGCCCGGGGAGCTGTTTTTT. Protein: CASSYPGQPGELFF.